This T cell receptor (beta chain) originates from a study of blood T cells in healthy people across ages. Study observations and caveats: Strong correlation was found linking TCR beta diversity to naive T cell percentage.

Germline CDR1 and CDR2: LGHDT and YNNKEL (reference sequence). Trimming shortened V by 4 bases and J by 2 bases, and 10 bases separated the two germline ends. This CDR3 comprises 14 residues. PCR was performed a second time for about 7 to 12 cycles using a sample-barcoded 5' primer and a J-beta primer mix. In TCRdb, the 5' RACE reads were re-called with MiXCR into one record per CDR3 protein. The repertoire consists of hundreds of thousands of distinct CDR3 sequences, with more than 45% occurring once and the leading ten covering roughly 25%. Extraction of total RNA produced a minimum of 5.5 micrograms from each sample. Regarding this clonotype: Its target is not known.

The clonotype originates from a man older than 75 in good health. The chain joins TRBV3-1 to TRBJ2-3; no reliable D call. The sample comprised blood. CDR3 loop: CASSRLRTTDTQYF. The CDR3 region has the DNA TGTGCCAGCAGCCGCCTTAGGACCACAGATACGCAGTATTTT.